The T cell receptor (beta chain) under discussion was sequenced for a study of brain metastases from non-small cell lung cancer. Using immunoSEQ multiplex PCR, the repertoire was profiled, and TCRdb retains in-frame clones only, with some absent. The repertoire includes thousands of clones, around 90% of them detected once, and approximately 3.4% sits in the top ten. This clone was observed a few times. J was trimmed by 6 bases and V by 6 bases; bases with no gene match: 15. This CDR3 region has 16 residues. The germline gives CDR1 MDHEN, CDR2 SYDVKM. The TCR comes from a donor over 35 with non-small cell lung cancer. The gene calls are TRBV28 and TRBJ2-3; 7 bases match TRBD2. Sequencing was carried out using primary lung tumor tissue. DNA of the CDR3: TGTGCCAGCAGCGGGAGCGGGGTGGGTGAGCGGGATACGCAGTATTTT. It codes for CASSGSGVGERDTQYF.